The 10 T cell receptor beta chains given below trace back to one sample, sequenced in a study of T cells in localized non-small cell lung cancer. TCRdb's table, derived via immunoSEQ multiplex PCR, lists solely in-frame clones and lacks some. The table has about 30,000 clones, 88% seen once. The sample was peripheral blood, taken before any cancer treatment. Every receptor here comes from a female donor of 60 years or more with stage III squamous cell lung carcinoma.

The CDR3 DNA sequence: TGTGCCAGCGGACGTATACGGTTGAACACTGAAGCTTTCTTT. Its translation is CASGRIRLNTEAFF. The rearrangement uses TRBV27 and TRBJ1-1, with D unclear. The CDR3 covers 14 residues. Trimming took off 8 bases at V and 0 bases at J, with 13 bases between the two ends. The V gene's germline CDR1 is MNHEY and CDR2 SMNVEV (reference sequence).

The chain is built from TRBV27 and TRBJ1-1; 9 bases match TRBD1. This CDR3 contains 16 residues. With 1 base clipped from V and 3 bases from J, the junction kept 6 bases outside the gene matches. The germline CDR1 and CDR2 sequences are MNHEY and SMNVEV (reference sequence). The CDR3: CASSLFRQGVHTEAFF. The CDR3 region has the DNA TGTGCCAGCAGTTTATTCCGACAGGGGGTCCACACTGAAGCTTTCTTT.

There are a few counts of this clone. The chain is built from TRBV10-3 and TRBJ2-7, with TRBD2 as a possible D gene (6 bases). V was pared by 8 bases and J by 2 bases, with 7 bases between. Per the germline V gene, CDR1 is ENHRY and CDR2 is SYGVKD. This CDR3 is built from 11 residues. The CDR3 coding sequence is TGTGCCATCGGGGAGGCCTACGAGCAGTACTTC. Protein product: CAIGEAYEQYF.

The chain has TRBV5-6 and TRBJ1-5; perhaps TRBD1 as D (5 bases). This CDR3 is built from 14 residues. Trimming took off 4 bases at V and 8 bases at J, with 16 bases between the two ends. Germline CDR1 SGHDT, CDR2 YYEEEE. CDR3 amino acids: CASSVDRGGKPQHF. In DNA form, the CDR3 reads TGTGCCAGCAGCGTGGACCGTGGGGGGAAGCCCCAGCATTTT.

The chain joins TRBV20-1 to TRBJ1-2; D gene unclear. CDR1 and CDR2 from the germline V gene are DFQATT and SNEGSKA (reference sequence). This CDR3 spans 11 amino acids. Trimming shortened V by 3 bases and J by 5 bases, and 7 bases separated the two germline ends. This CDR3 reads CSASNGYGYTF. As DNA, the CDR3 is TGCAGTGCTAGTAATGGGTATGGCTACACCTTC.

V and J are TRBV7-3 and TRBJ2-3; 8 nucleotides line up with TRBD2. The CDR3 runs 14 residues. With V trimmed by 4 bases and J by 0 bases, 0 bases remained unmatched. Germline CDR1 and CDR2: SGHTA and FQGTGA. CDR3 nucleotide sequence: TGTGCCAGCAGCTCTAGCGGGAGCACAGATACGCAGTATTTT. It yields the protein CASSSSGSTDTQYF.

The genes are TRBV28 and TRBJ2-5; D remains ambiguous. CDR1 and CDR2 from the germline V gene are MDHEN and SYDVKM. Trimming removed 2 bases from V and 1 base from J, with 5 bases in between. The CDR3 length is 13 residues. Written as DNA, the CDR3 is TGTGCCAGCAGTTTACGGTTCCAAGAGACCCAGTACTTC. As protein: CASSLRFQETQYF.

The genes are TRBV7-9 and TRBJ1-6; 7 bases are shared with TRBD1. Trimming removed 5 bases from V and 10 bases from J; junction bases left unmatched: 5. The CDR3 is 13 amino acids. The germline V gene encodes CDR1 SEHNR and CDR2 FQNEAQ (reference sequence). In DNA form, the CDR3 reads TGTGCCAGCAGCCTCACAGGGGACTCACCCCTCCACTTT. It is translated as CASSLTGDSPLHF. Combining the CDR3 with reference TRBV7-9 and TRBJ1-6 gives the whole variable domain DTGVSQNPRHKITKRGQNVTFRCDPISEHNRLYWYRQTLGQGPEFLTYFQNEAQLEKSRLLSDRFSAERPKGSFSTLEIQRTEQGDSAMYLCASSLTGDSPLHFGNGTRLTVT.

The rearrangement joins TRBV15 to TRBJ2-7, with D maybe TRBD2 (6 bases). The V and J ends lost 7 bases and 5 bases respectively, with 15 bases between them. The CDR3 spans 13 residues. CDR1 and CDR2 (germline): LNHNV, YYDKDF (reference sequence). The CDR3: CATKGMRGNEQYF. CDR3 sequence (DNA): TGTGCCACCAAAGGGATGCGGGGTAACGAGCAGTACTTC.

The CDR3 nucleotides are TGTGCCACCCGACAGGGGGCATCTGGGGCCAACGTCCTGACTTTC. It specifies CATRQGASGANVLTF. The genes are TRBV28 and TRBJ2-6; 10 bases align to TRBD1. Trimming removed 10 bases from V and 1 base from J; junction bases left unmatched: 4. Germline CDR1 is MDHEN and CDR2 is SYDVKM. The CDR3 extends over 15 amino acids.